The TCR beta chain under discussion was sequenced for a study of blood T cells in healthy people across ages. The CDR3 is made up of 13 amino acids. Germline CDR1 MNHNS, CDR2 SASEGT. It was with a sample-barcoded 5' primer and a J-beta primer mix that a second PCR of roughly 6 to 12 cycles was run. Sequencing yielded, for each sample, at least 2.5 million paired-end reads carrying CDR3. Each CDR3 protein gets one entry after TCRdb re-called the 5' RACE reads with MiXCR. The sample yields around 1.5 million distinct CDR3 sequences, approximately 38% seen once. Sequencing was done on a sample of blood. The rearrangement joins TRBV6-1 to TRBJ2-5; 7 bases line up with TRBD1. The J call may not be correct, given that the DNA end is closer to TRBJ2-7. This TCR was recovered from a woman aged 18-30 years in good health. DNA for the CDR3: TGTGCCAGCCGAAAGACAGGGAAGACCGAGCAGTACTTC. As protein: CASRKTGKTEQYF.